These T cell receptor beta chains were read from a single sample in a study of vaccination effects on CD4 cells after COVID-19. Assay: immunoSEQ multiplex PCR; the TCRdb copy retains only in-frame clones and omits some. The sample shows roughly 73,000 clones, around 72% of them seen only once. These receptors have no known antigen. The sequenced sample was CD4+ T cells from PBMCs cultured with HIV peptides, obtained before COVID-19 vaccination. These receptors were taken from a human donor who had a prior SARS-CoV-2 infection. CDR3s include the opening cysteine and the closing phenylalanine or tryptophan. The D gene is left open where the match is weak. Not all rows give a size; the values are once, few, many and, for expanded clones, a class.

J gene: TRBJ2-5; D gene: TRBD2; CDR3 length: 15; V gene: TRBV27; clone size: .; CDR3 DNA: TGTGCCAGCCGCGGACTAGCGGGCAATCAAGAGACCCAGTACTTC; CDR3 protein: CASRGLAGNQETQYF
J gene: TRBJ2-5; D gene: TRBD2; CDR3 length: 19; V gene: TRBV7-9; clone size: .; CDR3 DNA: TGTGCCAGCAGCGCACCCGGGACTAGCGGGAGGAGCACCCCAGAGACCCAGTACTTC; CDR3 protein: CASSAPGTSGRSTPETQYF
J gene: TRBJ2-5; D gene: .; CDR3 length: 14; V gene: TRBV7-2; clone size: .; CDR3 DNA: TGTGCCAGCAGACCCCGGGACTACCAAGAGACCCAGTACTTC; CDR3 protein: CASRPRDYQETQYF
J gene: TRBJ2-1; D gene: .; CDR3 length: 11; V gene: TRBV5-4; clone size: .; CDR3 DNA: TGTGCCAGCAGTTTCTACAATGAGCAGTTCTTC; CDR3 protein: CASSFYNEQFF
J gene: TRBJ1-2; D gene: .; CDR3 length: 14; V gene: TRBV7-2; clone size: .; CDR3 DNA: TGTGCCAGCAGCTTAGCGACAATCCCCTATGGCTACACCTTC; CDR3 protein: CASSLATIPYGYTF
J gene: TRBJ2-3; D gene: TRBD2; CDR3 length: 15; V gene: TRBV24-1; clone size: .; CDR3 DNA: TGTGCCACCAGTGATGGGACTAGCGGCACAGATACGCAGTATTTT; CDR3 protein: CATSDGTSGTDTQYF
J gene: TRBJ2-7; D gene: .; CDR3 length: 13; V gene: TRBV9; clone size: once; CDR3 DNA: TGTGCCAGCAGCTTCCAGACAGGCTACGAGCAGTACTTC; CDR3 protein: CASSFQTGYEQYF
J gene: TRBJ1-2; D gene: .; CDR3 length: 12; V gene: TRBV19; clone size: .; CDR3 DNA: TGTGCCAGTACCAGGCTGGGGGATGGCTACACCTTC; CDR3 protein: CASTRLGDGYTF
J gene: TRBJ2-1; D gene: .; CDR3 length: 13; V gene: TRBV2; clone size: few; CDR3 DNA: TGTGCCAGCAGTGAAGAGTCGGGCTCACCGCAGTTCTTC; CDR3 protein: CASSEESGSPQFF
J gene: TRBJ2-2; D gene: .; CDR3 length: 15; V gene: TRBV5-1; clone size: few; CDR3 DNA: TGCGCCAGCAGCTTGGGACAGGTTGACACCGGGGAGCTGTTTTTT; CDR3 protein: CASSLGQVDTGELFF
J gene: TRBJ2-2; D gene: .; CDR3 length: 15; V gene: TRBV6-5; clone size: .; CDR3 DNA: TGTGCCAGCAGCGTTCAGGGTGTTGTCACCGGGGAGCTGTTTTTT; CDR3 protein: CASSVQGVVTGELFF
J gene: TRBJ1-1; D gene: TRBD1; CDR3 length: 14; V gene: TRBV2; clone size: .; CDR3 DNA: TGTGCCAGCAGAAGGGACAGGGCGAACACTGAAGCTTTCTTT; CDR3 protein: CASRRDRANTEAFF
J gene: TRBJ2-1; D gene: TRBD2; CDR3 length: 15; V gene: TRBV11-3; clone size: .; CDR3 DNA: TGTGCCAGCAGCCCCAGAGCGGGAGGGGGCTATGAGCAGTTCTTC; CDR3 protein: CASSPRAGGGYEQFF
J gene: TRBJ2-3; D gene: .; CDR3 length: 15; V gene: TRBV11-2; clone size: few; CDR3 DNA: TGTGCCAGCAGGCCTAGTGGGTCCCCGGGAGATACGCAGTATTTT; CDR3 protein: CASRPSGSPGDTQYF
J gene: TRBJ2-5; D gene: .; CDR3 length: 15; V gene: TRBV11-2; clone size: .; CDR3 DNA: TGTGCCAGCAGCACCCGAGGGGGTACTCTAGAGACCCAGTACTTC; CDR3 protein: CASSTRGGTLETQYF
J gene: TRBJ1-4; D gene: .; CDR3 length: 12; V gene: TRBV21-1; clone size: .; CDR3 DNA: TGTGCCAGCAGGTCTGCTAATGAAAAACTGTTTTTT; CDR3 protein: CASRSANEKLFF
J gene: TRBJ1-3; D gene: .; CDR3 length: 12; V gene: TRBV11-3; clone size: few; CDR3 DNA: TGTGCCAGCAGCTTAGTCCGGAACACCATATATTTT; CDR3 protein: CASSLVRNTIYF
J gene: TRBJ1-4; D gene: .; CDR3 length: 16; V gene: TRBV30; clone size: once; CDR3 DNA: TGTGCCTGGAGTGTACATAGCGCAGGGAATAATGAAAAACTGTTTTTT; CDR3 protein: CAWSVHSAGNNEKLFF
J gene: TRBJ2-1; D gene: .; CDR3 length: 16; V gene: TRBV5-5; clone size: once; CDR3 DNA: TGTGCCAGCAGCTTGGGGGACCCCCGCTCCTACAATGAGCAGTTCTTC; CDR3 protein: CASSLGDPRSYNEQFF
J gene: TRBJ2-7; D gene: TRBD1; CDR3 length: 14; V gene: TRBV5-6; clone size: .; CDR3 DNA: TGTGCCAGCAGCTTGGGGGGACAGGGGGCTTTGCAGTACTTC; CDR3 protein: CASSLGGQGALQYF
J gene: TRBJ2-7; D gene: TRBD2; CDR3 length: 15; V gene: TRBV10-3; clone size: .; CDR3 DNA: TGTGCCATCAGTTTTACTAGCGGGAGTGTCCACGAGCAGTACTTC; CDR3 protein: CAISFTSGSVHEQYF
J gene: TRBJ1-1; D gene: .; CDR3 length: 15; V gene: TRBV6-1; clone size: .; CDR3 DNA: TGTGCCAGCAGTGAATTGGGGGGGGCGAACACTGAAGCTTTCTTT; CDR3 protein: CASSELGGANTEAFF
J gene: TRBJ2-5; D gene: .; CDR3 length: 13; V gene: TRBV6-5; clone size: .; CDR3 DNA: TGTGCCAGCAGTACTCGGTCGGAAGAGACCCAGTACTTC; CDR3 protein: CASSTRSEETQYF
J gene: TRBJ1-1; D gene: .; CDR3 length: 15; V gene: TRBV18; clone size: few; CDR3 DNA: TGTGCCAGCTCCAACAGCGGGAGAACCGGCACTGAAGCTTTCTTT; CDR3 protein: CASSNSGRTGTEAFF
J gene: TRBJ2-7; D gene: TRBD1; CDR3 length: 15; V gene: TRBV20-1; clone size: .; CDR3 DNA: TGCAGTGCTAGTTCCCCGGACAGGGGCGCCTACGAGCAGTACTTC; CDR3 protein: CSASSPDRGAYEQYF
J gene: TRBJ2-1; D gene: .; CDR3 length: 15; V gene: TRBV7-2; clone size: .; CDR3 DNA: TGTGCCAGCAGCCTACTTCGGGCGGGGACCAATGAGCAGTTCTTC; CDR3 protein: CASSLLRAGTNEQFF
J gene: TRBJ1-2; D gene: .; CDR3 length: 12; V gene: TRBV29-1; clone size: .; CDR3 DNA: TGCAGCGGGTCCGGGGTGGGCTATGGCTACACCTTC; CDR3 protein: CSGSGVGYGYTF
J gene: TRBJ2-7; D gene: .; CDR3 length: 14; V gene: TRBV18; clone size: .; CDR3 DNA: TGTGCCAGCTCACGCGCCGGGTCTCGAAACGAGCAGTACTTC; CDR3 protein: CASSRAGSRNEQYF
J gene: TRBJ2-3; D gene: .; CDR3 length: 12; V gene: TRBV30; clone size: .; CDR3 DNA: TGTGCCTGGAGTGGCCGGCCGAGGCCGCAGTATTTT; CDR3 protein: CAWSGRPRPQYF
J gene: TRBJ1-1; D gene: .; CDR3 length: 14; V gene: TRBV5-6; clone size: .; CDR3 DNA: TGTGCCAGCAGCTTGTGGGGGCAGAACACTGAAGCTTTCTTT; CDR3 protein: CASSLWGQNTEAFF
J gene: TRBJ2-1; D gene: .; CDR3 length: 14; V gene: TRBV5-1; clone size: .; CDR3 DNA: TGCGCCAGCAGCTGGGGGACACTAGACAATGAGCAGTTCTTC; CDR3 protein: CASSWGTLDNEQFF
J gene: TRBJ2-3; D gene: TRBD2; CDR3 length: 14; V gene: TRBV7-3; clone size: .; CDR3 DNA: TGTGCCAGCAGCTTACTAGCGGGGACAGATACGCAGTATTTT; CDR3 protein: CASSLLAGTDTQYF
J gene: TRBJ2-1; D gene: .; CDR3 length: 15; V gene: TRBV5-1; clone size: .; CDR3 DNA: TGCGCCAGCAGCTTGGGGGGAGGTGGCTACAATGAGCAGTTCTTC; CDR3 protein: CASSLGGGGYNEQFF
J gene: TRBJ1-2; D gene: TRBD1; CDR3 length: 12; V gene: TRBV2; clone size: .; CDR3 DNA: TGTGCCAGCAGGGGGACAGGGGTAGGCTACACCTTC; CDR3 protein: CASRGTGVGYTF
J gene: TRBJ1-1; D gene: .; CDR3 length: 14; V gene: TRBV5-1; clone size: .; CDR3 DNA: TGCGCCAGCAGCTTGGACGGCCCGAACACTGAAGCTTTCTTT; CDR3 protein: CASSLDGPNTEAFF
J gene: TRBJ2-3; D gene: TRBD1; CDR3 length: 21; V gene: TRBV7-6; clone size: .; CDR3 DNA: TGTGCCAGCAGCTTATTCCCTGCGGGTAGGGGGCGCGGACCTAGCACAGATACGCAGTATTTT; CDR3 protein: CASSLFPAGRGRGPSTDTQYF
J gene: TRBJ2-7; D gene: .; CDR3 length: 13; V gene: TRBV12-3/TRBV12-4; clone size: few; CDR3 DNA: TGTGCCAGCAGTCGGGTCCCTTCCTACGAGCAGTACTTC; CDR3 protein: CASSRVPSYEQYF
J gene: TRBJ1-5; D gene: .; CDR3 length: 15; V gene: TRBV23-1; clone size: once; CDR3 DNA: TGCGCCAGCAGAAGCTCCCGGGGCCCCCCTGGGCCCCAGCATTTT; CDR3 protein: CASRSSRGPPGPQHF
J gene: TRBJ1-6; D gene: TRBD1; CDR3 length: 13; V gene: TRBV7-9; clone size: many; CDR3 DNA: TGTGCCAGCAGCGTGACAGGGGACGCACCCCTCCACTTT; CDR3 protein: CASSVTGDAPLHF
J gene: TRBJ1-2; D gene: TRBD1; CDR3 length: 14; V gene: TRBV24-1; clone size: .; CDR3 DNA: TGTGCCACCAGTGATTTCCGACAGGGCTATGGCTACACCTTC; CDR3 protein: CATSDFRQGYGYTF
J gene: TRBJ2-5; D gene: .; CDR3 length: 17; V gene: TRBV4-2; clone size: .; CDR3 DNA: TGTGCCAGCAGCCAAGATTTAAGTAGCGGAGTCCAAGAGACCCAGTACTTC; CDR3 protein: CASSQDLSSGVQETQYF
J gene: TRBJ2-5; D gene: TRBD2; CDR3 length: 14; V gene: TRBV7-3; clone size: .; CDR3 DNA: TGTGCCAGCAGCTTGAGCGGGAGGGAAGAGACCCAGTACTTC; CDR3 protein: CASSLSGREETQYF
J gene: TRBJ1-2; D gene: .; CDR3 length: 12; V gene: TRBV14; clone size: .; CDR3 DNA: TGTGCCAGCAGCCGGAGTGGGGATGGCTACACCTTC; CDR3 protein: CASSRSGDGYTF
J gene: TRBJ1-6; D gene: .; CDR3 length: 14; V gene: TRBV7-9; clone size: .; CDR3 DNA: TGTGCCAGCAGCTTAGCAGGGTACAATTCACCCCTCCACTTT; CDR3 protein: CASSLAGYNSPLHF
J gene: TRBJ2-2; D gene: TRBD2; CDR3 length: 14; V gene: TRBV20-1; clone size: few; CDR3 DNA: TGCAGTGCTAGTACTAGCGGAGGAACCGGGGAGCTGTTTTTT; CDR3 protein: CSASTSGGTGELFF